Given below is one T cell receptor (beta chain) in context. This sample was taken from a study of T cell changes during pregnancy in multiple sclerosis. This CDR3 has 16 residues. In germline, CDR1 is LNHDA, CDR2 SQIVND (reference sequence). The V and J ends lost 9 bases and 0 bases, in that order; junction bases with no gene match: 11. This table comes from immunoSEQ multiplex PCR, and its TCRdb copy is limited to in-frame clones, with some not included. The sample includes tens of thousands of clones, approximately 94% of them seen just once. This receptor was taken from a female donor with multiple sclerosis, enrolled in a pregnancy study. The material sequenced was peripheral blood, taken in the third trimester of pregnancy. The V gene is TRBV19, the J gene TRBJ2-4; 7 bases are shared with TRBD1. Here the CDR3 DNA reads TGTGCCAGGCAGGGACAGAATAAGTTAGCCAAAAACATTCAGTACTTC. It encodes CARQGQNKLAKNIQYF.